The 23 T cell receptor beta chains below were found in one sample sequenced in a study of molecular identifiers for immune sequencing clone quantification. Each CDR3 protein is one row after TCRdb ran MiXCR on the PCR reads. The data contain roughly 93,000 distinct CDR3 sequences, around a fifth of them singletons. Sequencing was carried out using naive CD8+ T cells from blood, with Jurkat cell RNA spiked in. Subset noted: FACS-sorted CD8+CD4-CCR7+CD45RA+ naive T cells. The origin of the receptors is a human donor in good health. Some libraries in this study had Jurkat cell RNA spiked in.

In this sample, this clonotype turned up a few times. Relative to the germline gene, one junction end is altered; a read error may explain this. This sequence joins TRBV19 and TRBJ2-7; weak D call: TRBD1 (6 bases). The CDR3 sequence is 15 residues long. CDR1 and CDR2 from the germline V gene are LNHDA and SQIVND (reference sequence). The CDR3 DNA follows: TGTACCAGTAGTATGGGCAGGGGAATCTCCTACGAGCAGTACTTC. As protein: CTSSMGRGISYEQYF.

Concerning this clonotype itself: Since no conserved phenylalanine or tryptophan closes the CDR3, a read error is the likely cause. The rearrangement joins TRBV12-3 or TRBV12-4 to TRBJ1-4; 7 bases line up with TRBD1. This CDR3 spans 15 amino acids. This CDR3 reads CASRPPGQTNEKLFL. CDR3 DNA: TGTGCCAGCAGGCCACCGGGACAGACTAACGAAAAACTGTTTCTT.

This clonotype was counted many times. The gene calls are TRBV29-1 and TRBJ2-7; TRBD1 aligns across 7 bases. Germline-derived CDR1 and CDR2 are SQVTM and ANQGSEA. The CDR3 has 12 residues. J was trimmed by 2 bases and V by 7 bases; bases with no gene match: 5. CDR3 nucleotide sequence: TGCAGCGGTGGTCAGGGGGCCTACGAGCAGTACTTC. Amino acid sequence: CSGGQGAYEQYF.

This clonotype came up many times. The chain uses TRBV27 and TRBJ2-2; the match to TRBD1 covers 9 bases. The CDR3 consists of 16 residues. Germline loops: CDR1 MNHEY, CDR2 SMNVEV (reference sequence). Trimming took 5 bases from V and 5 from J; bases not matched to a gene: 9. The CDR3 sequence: CASSQRQGVATGELFF. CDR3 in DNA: TGTGCCAGCAGTCAAAGACAGGGGGTCGCAACCGGGGAGCTGTTTTTT.

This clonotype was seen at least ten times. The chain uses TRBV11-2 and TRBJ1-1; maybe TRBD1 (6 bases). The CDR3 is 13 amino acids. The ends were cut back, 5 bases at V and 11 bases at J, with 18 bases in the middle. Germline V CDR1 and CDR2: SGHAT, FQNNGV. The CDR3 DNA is TGTGCCAGCAGCCCGGGGACACGCCAGGAGGCTTTCTTT. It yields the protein CASSPGTRQEAFF.

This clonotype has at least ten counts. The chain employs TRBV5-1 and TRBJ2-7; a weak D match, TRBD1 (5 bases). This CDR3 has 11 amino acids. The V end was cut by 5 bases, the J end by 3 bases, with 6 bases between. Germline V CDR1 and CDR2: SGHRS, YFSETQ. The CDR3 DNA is TGCGCCAGCAGAGACAGCTACGAGCAGTACTTC. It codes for CASRDSYEQYF.

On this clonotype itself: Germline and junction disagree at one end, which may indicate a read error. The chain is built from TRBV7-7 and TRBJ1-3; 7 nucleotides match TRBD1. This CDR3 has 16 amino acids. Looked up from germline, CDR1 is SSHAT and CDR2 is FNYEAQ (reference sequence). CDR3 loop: CASSPGQASSGNTIYF. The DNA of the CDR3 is TGTGCTAGCAGCCCAGGACAGGCTAGCTCTGGAAACACCATATATTTT.

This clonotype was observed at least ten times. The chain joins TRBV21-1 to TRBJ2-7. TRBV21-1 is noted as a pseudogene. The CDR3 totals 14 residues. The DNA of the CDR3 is TGTGCCAGCAGCAAAGTTGGGGATACCTACGAGCAGTACTTC. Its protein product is CASSKVGDTYEQYF.

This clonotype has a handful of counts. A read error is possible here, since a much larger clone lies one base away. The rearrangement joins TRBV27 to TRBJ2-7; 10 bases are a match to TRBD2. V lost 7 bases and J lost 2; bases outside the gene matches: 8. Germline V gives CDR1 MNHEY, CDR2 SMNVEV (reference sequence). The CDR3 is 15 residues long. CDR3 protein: CASTRTSGNPYEQYF. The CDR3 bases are TGTGCCAGCACCAGGACTAGCGGAAACCCCTACGAGCAGTACTTC.

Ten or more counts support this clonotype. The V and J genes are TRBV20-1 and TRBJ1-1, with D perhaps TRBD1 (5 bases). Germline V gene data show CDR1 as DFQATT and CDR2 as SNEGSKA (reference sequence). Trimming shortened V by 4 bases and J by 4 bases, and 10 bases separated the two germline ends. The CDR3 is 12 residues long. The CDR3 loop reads CSAMQGGTEAFF. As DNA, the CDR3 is TGCAGTGCTATGCAGGGTGGCACTGAAGCTTTCTTT.

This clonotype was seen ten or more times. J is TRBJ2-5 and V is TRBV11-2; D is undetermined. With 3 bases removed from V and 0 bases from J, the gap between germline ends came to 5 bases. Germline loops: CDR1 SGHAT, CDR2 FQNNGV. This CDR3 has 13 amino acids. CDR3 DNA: TGTGCCAGCAGCTTGCTGGACCAAGAGACCCAGTACTTC. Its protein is CASSLLDQETQYF.

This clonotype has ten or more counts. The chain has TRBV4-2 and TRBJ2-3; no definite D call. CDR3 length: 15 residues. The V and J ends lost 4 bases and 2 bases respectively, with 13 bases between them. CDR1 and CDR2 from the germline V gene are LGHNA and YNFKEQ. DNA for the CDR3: TGTGCCAGCAGCCCCAGATCCACAAACACAGATACGCAGTATTTT. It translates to CASSPRSTNTDTQYF.

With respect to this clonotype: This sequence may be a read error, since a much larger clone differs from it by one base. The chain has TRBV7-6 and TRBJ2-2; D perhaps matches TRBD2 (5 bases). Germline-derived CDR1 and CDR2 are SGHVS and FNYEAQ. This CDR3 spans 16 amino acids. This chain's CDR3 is CVSSLAIDLGTGELFF. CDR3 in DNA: TGTGTCAGCAGCTTAGCGATAGATTTGGGCACCGGGGAGCTGTTTTTT. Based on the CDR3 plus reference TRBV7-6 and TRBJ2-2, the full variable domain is GAGVSQSPRYKVTKRGQDVALRCDPISGHVSLYWYRQALGQGPEFLTYFNYEAQQDKSGLPNDRFSAERPEGSISTLTIQRTEQRDSAMYRCVSSLAIDLGTGELFFGEGSRLTVL.

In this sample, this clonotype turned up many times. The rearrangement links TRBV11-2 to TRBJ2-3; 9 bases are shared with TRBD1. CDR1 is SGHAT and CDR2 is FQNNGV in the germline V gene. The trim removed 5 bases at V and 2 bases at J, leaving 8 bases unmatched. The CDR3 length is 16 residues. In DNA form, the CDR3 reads TGTGCCAGCAGCCCGGACAGGGGACAATTCACAGATACGCAGTATTTT. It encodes CASSPDRGQFTDTQYF.

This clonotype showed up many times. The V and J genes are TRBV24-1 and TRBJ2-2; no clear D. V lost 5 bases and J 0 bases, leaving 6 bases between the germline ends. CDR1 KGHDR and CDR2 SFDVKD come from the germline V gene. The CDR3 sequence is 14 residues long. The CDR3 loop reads CATSARANTGELFF. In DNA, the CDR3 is TGTGCCACCAGTGCAAGAGCGAACACCGGGGAGCTGTTTTTT.

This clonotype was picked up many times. As DNA, the CDR3 is TGTGCCAGCAGCGCCCTGACCAGCTCAGATACGCAGTATTTT. It translates to CASSALTSSDTQYF. This sequence joins TRBV9 and TRBJ2-3; D is ambiguous. CDR1 is SGDLS and CDR2 is YYNGEE in the germline V gene. Trimming left V 3 bases short and J 4 bases short, with 12 bases between. There are 14 residues in the CDR3.

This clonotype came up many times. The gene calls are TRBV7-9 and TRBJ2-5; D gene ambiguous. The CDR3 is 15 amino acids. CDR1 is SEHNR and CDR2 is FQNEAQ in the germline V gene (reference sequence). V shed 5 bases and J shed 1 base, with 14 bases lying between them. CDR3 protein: CASSNTAVPQETQYF. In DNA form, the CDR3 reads TGTGCCAGCAGCAACACTGCGGTCCCCCAAGAGACCCAGTACTTC.

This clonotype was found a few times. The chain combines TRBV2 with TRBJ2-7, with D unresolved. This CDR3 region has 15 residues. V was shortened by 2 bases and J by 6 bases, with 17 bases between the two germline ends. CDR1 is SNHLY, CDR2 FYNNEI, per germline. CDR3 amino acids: CASSEPQGYSTEQYF. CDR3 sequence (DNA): TGTGCCAGCAGTGAACCACAAGGCTATTCGACCGAGCAGTACTTC.

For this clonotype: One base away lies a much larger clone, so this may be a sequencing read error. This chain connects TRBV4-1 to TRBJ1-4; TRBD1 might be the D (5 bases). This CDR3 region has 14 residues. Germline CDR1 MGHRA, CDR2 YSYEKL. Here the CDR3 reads CASSQTPGGEKLLF. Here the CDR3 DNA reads TGCGCCAGCAGCCAGACCCCCGGGGGTGAAAAACTGCTTTTT.

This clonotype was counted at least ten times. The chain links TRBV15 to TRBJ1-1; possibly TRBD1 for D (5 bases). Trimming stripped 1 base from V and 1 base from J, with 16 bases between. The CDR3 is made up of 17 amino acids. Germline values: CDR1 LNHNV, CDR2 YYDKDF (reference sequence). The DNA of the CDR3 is TGTGCCACCAGCAGAGGCCCCACGACAGCGCCGAACACTGAAGCTTTCTTT. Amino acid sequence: CATSRGPTTAPNTEAFF.

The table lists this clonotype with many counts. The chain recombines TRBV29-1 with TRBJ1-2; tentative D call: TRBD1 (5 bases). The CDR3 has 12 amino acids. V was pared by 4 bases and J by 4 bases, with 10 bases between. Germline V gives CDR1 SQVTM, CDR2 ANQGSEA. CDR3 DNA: TGCAGCGTTGGGGTAGGGGTCTATGGCTACACCTTC. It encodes CSVGVGVYGYTF.

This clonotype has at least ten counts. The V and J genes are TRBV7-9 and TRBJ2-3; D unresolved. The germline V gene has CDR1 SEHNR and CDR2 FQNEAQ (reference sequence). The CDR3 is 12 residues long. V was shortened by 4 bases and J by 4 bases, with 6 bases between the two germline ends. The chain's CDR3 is CASSSEPDTQYF. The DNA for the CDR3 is TGTGCCAGCAGCTCGGAACCAGATACGCAGTATTTT.

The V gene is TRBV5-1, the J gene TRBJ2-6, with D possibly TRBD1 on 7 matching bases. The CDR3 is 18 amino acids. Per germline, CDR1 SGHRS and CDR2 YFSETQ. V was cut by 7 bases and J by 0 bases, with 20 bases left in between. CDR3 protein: CASGWRDSPGSGANVLTF. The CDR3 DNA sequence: TGCGCCAGCGGCTGGAGGGACAGCCCGGGCTCTGGGGCCAACGTCCTGACTTTC.